The entry below gives a single T cell receptor beta chain sequence along with its context. CDR3 size: 15 residues. The junction had 10 bases not matched to a gene; V was cut back by 5 bases and J by 8 bases. The V gene's germline CDR1 is SGHVS and CDR2 FNYEAQ. This sample stems from a study of blood T cell repertoires in COVID-19. Across the study: PBMCs, B-cell-depleted T cells, or T cells provided the cDNA or gDNA that made up the material.

The repertoire was sequenced with immunoSEQ multiplex PCR; TCRdb's copy has only in-frame clones and lacks some. The sample lists 27,000 or so clones, 85% to 90% occurring once. The chain has TRBV7-6 and TRBJ1-4, with 8 bases that match TRBD1. The source of this sequence is a man in his 70s with active COVID-19. Specimen: peripheral blood. This chain's CDR3 is CASSQPQGGDEKLFF. CDR3 nucleotide sequence: TGTGCCAGCAGCCAACCACAGGGGGGAGACGAAAAACTGTTTTTT.